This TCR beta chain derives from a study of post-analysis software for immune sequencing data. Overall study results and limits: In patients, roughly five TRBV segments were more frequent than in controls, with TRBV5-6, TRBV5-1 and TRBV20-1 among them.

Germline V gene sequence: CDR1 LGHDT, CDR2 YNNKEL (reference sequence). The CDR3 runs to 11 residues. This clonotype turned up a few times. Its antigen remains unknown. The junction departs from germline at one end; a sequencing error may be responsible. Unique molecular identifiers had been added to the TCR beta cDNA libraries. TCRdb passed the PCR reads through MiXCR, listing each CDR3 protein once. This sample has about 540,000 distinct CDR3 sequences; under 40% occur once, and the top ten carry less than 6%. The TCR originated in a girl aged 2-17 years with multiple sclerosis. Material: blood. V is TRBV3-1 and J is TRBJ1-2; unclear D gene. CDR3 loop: CTSSQDHGYTF. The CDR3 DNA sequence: TGTACCAGCAGCCAAGACCATGGCTACACCTTC.